This TCR beta chain comes out of a study of long-term antiretroviral therapy in people with HIV. Germline V CDR1 and CDR2: SNHLY, FYNNEI. The CDR3 is 11 amino acids. The ends were cut back, 7 bases at V and 1 base at J, with 4 bases in the middle. Every participant with HIV received treatment in the United States. A v3.0 immunoSEQ assay was performed at survey level. The repertoire was sequenced with immunoSEQ multiplex PCR; TCRdb's copy has only in-frame clones and lacks some. This repertoire shows 20,000 to 25,000 clones, around 80% found once; its top ten account for roughly a tenth. The clonotype comes from a woman between 40 and 50 years old with HIV. This specimen was unsorted PBMCs, taken 4.1 years after starting antiretroviral therapy. V and J are TRBV2 and TRBJ1-1; no reliable D call. CDR3 in amino acids: CASKENTEAFF. CDR3 DNA: TGTGCCAGCAAAGAGAACACTGAAGCTTTCTTT.